This T cell receptor (beta chain) was obtained from a study of CD8 T cells in Susac syndrome. An amount of RNA that ranged from about 0.45 to 1 ug was reverse transcribed with random hexamers. TCRdb reprocessed the immunoSEQ multiplex PCR reads with MiXCR, giving one entry per CDR3 protein. The table shows approximately 180,000 distinct CDR3 sequences, with nearly 97% occurring only once. In germline, CDR1 is SGHNT, CDR2 YYREEE (reference sequence). The CDR3 spans 13 residues. V lost 3 bases and J lost 2, with 8 bases in between. This sequence joins TRBV5-4 and TRBJ2-5; possibly TRBD1 for D (5 bases). The source of this sequence is a human donor with multiple sclerosis. Material: CD4+ T cells from PBMCs. CDR3 region: CASSSGMQETQYF. In DNA, the CDR3 is TGTGCCAGCAGCTCAGGGATGCAAGAGACCCAGTACTTC.